Sequencing of this T cell receptor beta chain was carried out in a study of OX40 agonist ivuxolimab in advanced cancers. Whole-study context: A male proportion of under 90% was recorded, with mean age approximately 57 years and range roughly 23 to 79. Findings and limits, study-wide: Doses of 0.1 to 3.0 mg/kg were accompanied by clonal expansion of CD4+ and CD8+ blood T cells by week 6. Average numbers of expanded clones were greater in CD8+ T cells than in CD4+.

In regard to this clone: Its antigen remains unknown.

TCRdb's table, derived via immunoSEQ multiplex PCR, lists solely in-frame clones and lacks some. The sample contains roughly 50,000 clones, approximately 86% of which appear only once. V lost 3 bases, J lost 9 bases, and 12 bases lay in between. Germline assignment: CDR1 GTSNPN and CDR2 SVGIG (reference sequence). The length of the CDR3 is 12 residues. Here the sequenced sample was CD4+ or CD8+ T cells sorted from blood, taken in a trial of the OX40 agonist ivuxolimab. The V call is TRBV30, the J call TRBJ2-1; unclear D gene. The origin of this receptor is an adult with an advanced solid tumor such as melanoma, head and neck, liver or kidney cancer. CDR3 nucleotides: TGTGCCTGGAGGGTCCACCTCGGTGAGCAGTTCTTC. This gives the protein CAWRVHLGEQFF. Combining the CDR3 with reference TRBV30 and TRBJ2-1 gives the whole variable domain SQTIHQWPATLVQPVGSPLSLECTVEGTSNPNLYWYRQAAGRGLQLLFYSVGIGQISSEVPQNLSASRPQDRQFILSSKKLLLSDSGFYLCAWRVHLGEQFFGPGTRLTVL.